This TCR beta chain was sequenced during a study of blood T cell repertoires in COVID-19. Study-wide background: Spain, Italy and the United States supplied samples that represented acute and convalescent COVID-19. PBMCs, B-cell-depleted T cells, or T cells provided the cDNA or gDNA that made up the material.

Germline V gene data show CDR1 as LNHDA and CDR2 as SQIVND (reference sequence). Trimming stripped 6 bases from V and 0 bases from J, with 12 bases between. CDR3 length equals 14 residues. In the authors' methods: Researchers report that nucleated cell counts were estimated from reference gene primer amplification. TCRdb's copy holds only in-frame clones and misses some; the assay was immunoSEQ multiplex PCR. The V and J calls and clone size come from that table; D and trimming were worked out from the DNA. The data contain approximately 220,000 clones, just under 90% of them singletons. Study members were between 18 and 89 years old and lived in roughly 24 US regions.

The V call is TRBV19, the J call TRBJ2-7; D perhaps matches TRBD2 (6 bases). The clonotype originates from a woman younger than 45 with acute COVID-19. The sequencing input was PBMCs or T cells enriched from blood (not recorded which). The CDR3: CASREGPNSYEQYF. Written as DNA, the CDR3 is TGTGCCAGTAGGGAGGGACCTAACTCCTACGAGCAGTACTTC.